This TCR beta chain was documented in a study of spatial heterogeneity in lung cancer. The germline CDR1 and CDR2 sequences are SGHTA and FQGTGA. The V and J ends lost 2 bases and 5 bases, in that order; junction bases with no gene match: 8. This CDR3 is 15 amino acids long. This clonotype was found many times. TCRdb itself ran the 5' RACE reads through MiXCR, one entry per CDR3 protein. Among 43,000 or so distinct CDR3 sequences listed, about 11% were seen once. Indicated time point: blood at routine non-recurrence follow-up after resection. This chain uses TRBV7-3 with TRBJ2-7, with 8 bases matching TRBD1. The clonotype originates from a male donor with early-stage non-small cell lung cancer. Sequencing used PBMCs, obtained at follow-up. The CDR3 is CASSLQGARAHEQYF. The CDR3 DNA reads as TGTGCCAGCAGCTTACAGGGGGCTAGGGCCCACGAGCAGTACTTC.